The 9 T cell receptor beta chains below all came from one sample that was sequenced in a study of cytomegalovirus exposure and HLA in healthy donors. PCR was performed using 60 Vbeta and 13 Jbeta primers. Using immunoSEQ multiplex PCR, the repertoire was profiled, and TCRdb retains in-frame clones only, with some absent. This table has some 120,000 clones, around three quarters appearing once. Material for sequencing was PBMCs. These receptor sequences come from a woman aged 45-65 years in good health and CMV-seronegative.

The genes are TRBV4-3 and TRBJ2-1, with a weak D call TRBD1 (5 bases). This CDR3 contains 17 residues. Trimming cost V 4 bases and J 0 bases, with 16 bases left between them. CDR1 and CDR2 (germline): LGHNA, YSLEER. The CDR3 is CASSRTAQGGSYNEQFF. The CDR3 DNA reads TGCGCCAGCAGCCGAACCGCGCAGGGTGGCTCCTACAATGAGCAGTTCTTC.

The rearrangement uses TRBV29-1 and TRBJ2-1, with 7 bases matching TRBD1. Trimming removed 7 bases from V and 5 bases from J; junction bases left unmatched: 5. The CDR3 sequence is 12 residues long. The germline gives CDR1 SQVTM, CDR2 ANQGSEA. The CDR3 nucleotides are TGCAGCGAGTTGGGACAGAACAATGAGCAGTTCTTC. It codes for CSELGQNNEQFF.

In the case of this clone: The junction departs from germline at one end; a sequencing error may be responsible. This chain connects TRBV10-3 to TRBJ2-7, with 10 bases identical to TRBD1. This CDR3 region has 14 residues. The V gene's germline CDR1 is ENHRY and CDR2 SYGVKD. This CDR3 reads CAITETGGEYEQYF. The CDR3 nucleotides read TGTGCCATCACTGAGACAGGGGGCGAATACGAGCAGTACTTC.

This clone appeared once. This sequence joins TRBV6-5 and TRBJ2-1, with 8 bases lining up with TRBD2. The CDR3 is 15 residues long. CDR1 is MNHEY, CDR2 SVGAGI, per germline. The junction had 8 bases not matched to a gene; V was cut back by 6 bases and J by 4 bases. CDR3 residues: CASRRIAGTYNEQFF. The CDR3 nucleotides read TGTGCCAGCAGACGAATAGCGGGGACATACAATGAGCAGTTCTTC.

The genes are TRBV19 and TRBJ1-5; 7 bases match TRBD1. V was clipped by 6 bases and J by 7 bases; unmatched bases: 6. The CDR3 is made up of 13 amino acids. Germline CDR1 reads LNHDA; CDR2 reads SQIVND (reference sequence). This CDR3 reads CASSTGERQPQHF. Written as DNA, the CDR3 is TGTGCCAGTAGCACAGGGGAACGGCAGCCCCAGCATTTT.

The chain has TRBV11-2 and TRBJ2-1; 11 bases match TRBD2. CDR3 length equals 15 residues. Germline CDR1 is SGHAT and CDR2 is FQNNGV. V lost 4 bases and J lost 5; bases outside the gene matches: 4. This chain's CDR3 is CASSSQLAGDNEQFF. CDR3 DNA sequence: TGTGCCAGCAGCTCTCAACTAGCGGGGGACAATGAGCAGTTCTTC.

The CDR3 protein is CASSLQGSSPLHF. DNA for the CDR3: TGTGCCAGCAGCCTCCAGGGGAGCTCACCCCTCCACTTT. The chain links TRBV25-1 to TRBJ1-6, with D maybe TRBD1 (6 bases). Per the germline V gene, CDR1 is MGHDK and CDR2 is SYGVNS. The CDR3 has 13 amino acids. Trimming took off 6 bases at V and 10 bases at J, with 13 bases between the two ends.

Only a few counts were recorded for this clone. This chain links TRBV11-2 with TRBJ2-1; TRBD1 might be the D (5 bases). Per the germline V gene, CDR1 is SGHAT and CDR2 is FQNNGV. The CDR3 covers 12 residues. Trimming cost V 6 bases and J 4 bases, with 7 bases left between them. CDR3 loop: CASSSGYNEQFF. The CDR3 DNA is TGTGCCAGCAGTTCAGGGTACAATGAGCAGTTCTTC. The variable domain in full, completed from reference TRBV11-2 and TRBJ2-1, reads EAGVAQSPRYKIIEKRQSVAFWCNPISGHATLYWYQQILGQGPKLLIQFQNNGVVDDSQLPKDRFSAERLKGVDSTLKIQPAKLEDSAVYLCASSSGYNEQFFGPGTRLTVL.

This clone is a singleton in its sample. J is TRBJ2-7 and V is TRBV5-6; no clear D. Germline CDR1 and CDR2: SGHDT and YYEEEE. The CDR3 has 11 amino acids. V was cut by 3 bases and J by 3 bases, with 4 bases left in between. The CDR3 region has the DNA TGTGCCAGCAGCTCCAACTACGAGCAGTACTTC. Its translation is CASSSNYEQYF. The full variable domain, in which reference TRBV5-6 and TRBJ2-7 provide the parts outside the CDR3, is DAGVTQSPTHLIKTRGQQVTLRCSPKSGHDTVSWYQQALGQGPQFIFQYYEEEERQRGNFPDRFSGHQFPNYSSELNVNALLLGDSALYLCASSSNYEQYFGPGTRLTVT.